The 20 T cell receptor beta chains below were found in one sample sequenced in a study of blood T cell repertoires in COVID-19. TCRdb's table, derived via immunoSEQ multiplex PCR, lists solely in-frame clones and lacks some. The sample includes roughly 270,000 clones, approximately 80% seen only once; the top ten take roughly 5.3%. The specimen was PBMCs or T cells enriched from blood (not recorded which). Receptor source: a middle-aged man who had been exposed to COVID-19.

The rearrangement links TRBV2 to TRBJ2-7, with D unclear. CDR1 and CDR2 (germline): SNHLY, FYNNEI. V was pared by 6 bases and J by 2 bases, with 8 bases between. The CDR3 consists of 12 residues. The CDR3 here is CASRGNPYEQYF. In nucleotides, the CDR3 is TGTGCCAGCAGGGGCAATCCCTACGAGCAGTACTTC.

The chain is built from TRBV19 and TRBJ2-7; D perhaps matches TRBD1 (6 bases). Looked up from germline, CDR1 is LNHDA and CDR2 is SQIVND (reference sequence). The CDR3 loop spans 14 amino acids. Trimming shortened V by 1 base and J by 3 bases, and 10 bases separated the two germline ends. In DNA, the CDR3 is TGTGCCAGTAGTATAGGGGGGCAGGACTACGAGCAGTACTTC. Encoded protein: CASSIGGQDYEQYF.

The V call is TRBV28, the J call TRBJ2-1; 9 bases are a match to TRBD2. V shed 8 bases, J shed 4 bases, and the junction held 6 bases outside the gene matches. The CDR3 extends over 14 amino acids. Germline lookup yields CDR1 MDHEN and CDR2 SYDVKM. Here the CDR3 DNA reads TGTGCCAGCCGCCTAGCGGGAACGTACAATGAGCAGTTCTTC. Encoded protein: CASRLAGTYNEQFF.

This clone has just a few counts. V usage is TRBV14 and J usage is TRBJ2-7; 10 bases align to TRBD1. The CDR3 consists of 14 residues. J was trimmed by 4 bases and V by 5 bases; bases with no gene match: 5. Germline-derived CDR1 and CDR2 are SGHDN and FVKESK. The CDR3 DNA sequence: TGTGCCAGCAGCTACAGGACAGGGGGGTACGAGCAGTACTTC. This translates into CASSYRTGGYEQYF.

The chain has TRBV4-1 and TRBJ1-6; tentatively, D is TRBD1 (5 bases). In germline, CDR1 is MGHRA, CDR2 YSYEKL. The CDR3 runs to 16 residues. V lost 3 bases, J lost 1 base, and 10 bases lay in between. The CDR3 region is CASSHTDSSYNSPLHF. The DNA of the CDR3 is TGCGCCAGCAGCCACACTGACAGTTCCTATAATTCACCCCTCCACTTT.

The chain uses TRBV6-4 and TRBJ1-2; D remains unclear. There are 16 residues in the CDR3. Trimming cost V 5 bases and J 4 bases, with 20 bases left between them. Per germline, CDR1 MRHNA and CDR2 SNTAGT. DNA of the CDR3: TGTGCCAGCAGTCGGGATGCTACCGGGAGTTCCTATGGCTACACCTTC. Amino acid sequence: CASSRDATGSSYGYTF.

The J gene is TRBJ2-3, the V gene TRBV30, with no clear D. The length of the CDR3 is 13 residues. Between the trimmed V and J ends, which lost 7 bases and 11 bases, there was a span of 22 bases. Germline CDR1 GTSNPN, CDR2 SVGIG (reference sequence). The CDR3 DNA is TGTGCCTCTTCCTTTGGGCCCTTGAGTCAGCAGTATTTT. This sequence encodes CASSFGPLSQQYF.

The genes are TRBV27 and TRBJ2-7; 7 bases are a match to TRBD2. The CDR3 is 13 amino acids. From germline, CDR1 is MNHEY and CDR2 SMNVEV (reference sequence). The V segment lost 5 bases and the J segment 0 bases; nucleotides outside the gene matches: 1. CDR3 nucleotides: TGTGCCAGCAGTAGCGGGGACTCCTACGAGCAGTACTTC. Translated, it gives CASSSGDSYEQYF.

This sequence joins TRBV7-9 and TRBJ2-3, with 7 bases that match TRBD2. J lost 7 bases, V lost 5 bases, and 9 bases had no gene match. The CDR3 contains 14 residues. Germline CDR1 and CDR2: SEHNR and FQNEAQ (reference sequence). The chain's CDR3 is CASSHSGPDYTQYF. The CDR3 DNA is TGTGCCAGCAGCCATAGCGGGCCCGATTATACGCAGTATTTT.

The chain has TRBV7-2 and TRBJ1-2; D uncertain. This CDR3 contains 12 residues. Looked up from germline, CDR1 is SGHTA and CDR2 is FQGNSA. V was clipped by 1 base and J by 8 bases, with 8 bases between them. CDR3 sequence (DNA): TGTGCCAGCAGCTTAGGAGTCCGCGGCTACACCTTC. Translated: CASSLGVRGYTF.

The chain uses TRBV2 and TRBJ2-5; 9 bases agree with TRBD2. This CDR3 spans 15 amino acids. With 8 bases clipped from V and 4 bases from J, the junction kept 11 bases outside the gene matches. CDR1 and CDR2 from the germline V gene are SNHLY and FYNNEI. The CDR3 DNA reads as TGTGCCAGCCAGGCGGGAGGGGTTATTGGAGAGACCCAGTACTTC. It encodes CASQAGGVIGETQYF.

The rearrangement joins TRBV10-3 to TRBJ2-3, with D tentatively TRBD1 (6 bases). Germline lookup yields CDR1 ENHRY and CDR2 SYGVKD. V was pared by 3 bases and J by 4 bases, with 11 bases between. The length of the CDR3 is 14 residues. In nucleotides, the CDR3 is TGTGCCATCAGTGAAAACAGGGCCCCAGATACGCAGTATTTT. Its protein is CAISENRAPDTQYF.

The DNA of the CDR3 is TGTGCCAGCAGTTACTCGTCCAGGGCGGCCGGGGAGCTGTTTTTT. Its translation: CASSYSSRAAGELFF. The chain has TRBV6-5 and TRBJ2-2; tentatively, D is TRBD1 (5 bases). CDR1 and CDR2 (germline): MNHEY, SVGAGI. The ends were cut back, 0 bases at V and 6 bases at J, with 11 bases in the middle. The CDR3 consists of 15 residues.

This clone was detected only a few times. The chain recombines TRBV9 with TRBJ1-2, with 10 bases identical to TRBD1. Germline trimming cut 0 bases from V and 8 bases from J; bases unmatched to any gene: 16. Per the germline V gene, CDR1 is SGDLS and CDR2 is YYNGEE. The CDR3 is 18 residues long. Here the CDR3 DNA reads TGTGCCAGCAGCGTAGACCATGCGACACGACAGGGGGCATGGGGCTACACCTTC. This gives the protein CASSVDHATRQGAWGYTF.

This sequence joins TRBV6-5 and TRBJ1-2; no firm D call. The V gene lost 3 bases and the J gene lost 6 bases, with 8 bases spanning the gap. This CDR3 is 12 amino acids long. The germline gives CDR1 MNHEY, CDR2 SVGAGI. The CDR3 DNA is TGTGCCAGCAGTTATTTGGGCGATGGCTACACCTTC. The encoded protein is CASSYLGDGYTF.

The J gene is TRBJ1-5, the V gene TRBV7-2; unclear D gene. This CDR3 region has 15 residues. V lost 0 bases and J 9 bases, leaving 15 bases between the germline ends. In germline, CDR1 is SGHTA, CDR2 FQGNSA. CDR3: CASSLAFRGLGPQHF. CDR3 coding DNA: TGTGCCAGCAGCTTAGCGTTTCGAGGGTTAGGGCCCCAGCATTTT.

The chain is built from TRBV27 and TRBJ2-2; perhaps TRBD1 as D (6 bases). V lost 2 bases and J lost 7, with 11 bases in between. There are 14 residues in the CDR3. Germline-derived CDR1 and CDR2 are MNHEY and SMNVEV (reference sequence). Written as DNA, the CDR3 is TGTGCCAGCAGTTTACAGGCACAGGGCGGGGAGCTGTTTTTT. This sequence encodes CASSLQAQGGELFF.

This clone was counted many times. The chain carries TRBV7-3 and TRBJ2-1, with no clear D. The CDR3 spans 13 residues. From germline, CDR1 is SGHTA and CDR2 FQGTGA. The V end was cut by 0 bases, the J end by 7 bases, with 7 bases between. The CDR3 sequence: CASSLTAVNEQFF. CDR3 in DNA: TGTGCCAGCAGCTTAACGGCTGTTAATGAGCAGTTCTTC.

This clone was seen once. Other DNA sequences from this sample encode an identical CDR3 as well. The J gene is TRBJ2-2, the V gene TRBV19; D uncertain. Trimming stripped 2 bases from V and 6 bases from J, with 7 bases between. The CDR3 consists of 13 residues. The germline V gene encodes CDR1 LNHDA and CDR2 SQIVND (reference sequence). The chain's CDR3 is CASSILSAGELFF. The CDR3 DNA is TGTGCCAGTAGTATATTGTCCGCCGGGGAGCTGTTTTTT.

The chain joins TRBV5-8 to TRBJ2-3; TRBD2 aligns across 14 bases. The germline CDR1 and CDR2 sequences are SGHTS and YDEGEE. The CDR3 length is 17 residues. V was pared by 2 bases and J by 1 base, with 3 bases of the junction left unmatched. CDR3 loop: CASSLMGLAGGTDTQYF. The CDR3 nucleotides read TGTGCCAGCAGCTTAATGGGACTAGCGGGGGGCACAGATACGCAGTATTTT.